This is a list of T cell receptor beta chains from one sample in a study of cytotoxic CD8 clonotypes in ibrutinib-treated CLL. Clones were read by immunoSEQ multiplex PCR, and TCRdb kept only the in-frame ones, dropping some. This sample has approximately 330,000 clones, with just under 80% found just once. Sequenced material: PBMCs, taken before ibrutinib treatment. These receptors were collected from a human donor with chronic lymphocytic leukemia. Both conserved end residues are part of each CDR3. D genes are given only for firm matches. Where a row states a size, it is once, few, many or the class of an expanded clone; other rows omit it.

D,length,size,J,V,CDR3,DNA
TRBD2,15,few,TRBJ2-7,TRBV11-2,CASSSQAGGGYEQYF,TGTGCCAGCAGCTCCCAGGCCGGGGGGGGCTACGAGCAGTACTTC
TRBD1,14,-,TRBJ2-7,TRBV4-1,CASSYGTGPYEQYF,TGCGCCAGCAGCTACGGGACAGGCCCCTACGAGCAGTACTTC
TRBD1,16,-,TRBJ2-7,TRBV7-2,CASSFRTGTTSYEQYF,TGTGCCAGCAGCTTTAGGACAGGGACAACGTCCTACGAGCAGTACTTC
-,16,few,TRBJ1-5,TRBV7-8,CASSLAISNSNQPQHF,TGTGCCAGCAGCTTAGCCATTAGTAATAGCAATCAGCCCCAGCATTTT
TRBD1,16,-,TRBJ1-5,TRBV2,CASSERGTEINQPQHF,TGTGCCAGCAGTGAAAGGGGGACAGAAATCAATCAGCCCCAGCATTTT
TRBD2,18,-,TRBJ2-1,TRBV7-2,CASSLRGTSGRWYNEQFF,TGTGCCAGCAGCTTAAGGGGCACTAGCGGGAGATGGTACAATGAGCAGTTCTTC
-,14,-,TRBJ2-7,TRBV30,CAWSPSGMTYEQYF,TGTGCCTGGAGCCCGAGCGGAATGACCTACGAGCAGTACTTC
-,14,-,TRBJ2-7,TRBV7-6,CASSYAEGTYEQYF,TGTGCCAGCAGCTACGCGGAGGGGACCTACGAGCAGTACTTC
-,13,-,TRBJ1-5,TRBV5-1,CASSLEPQGSQHF,TGCGCCAGCAGCTTGGAACCCCAGGGTTCCCAGCATTTT
TRBD2,16,-,TRBJ2-1,TRBV28,CASSPTSASSYNEQFF,TGTGCCAGCAGTCCTACTAGCGCAAGCTCCTACAATGAGCAGTTCTTC
-,18,-,TRBJ2-1,TRBV7-2,CASNLGRSYRESSDEQFF,TGTGCCAGCAACTTAGGGCGCTCGTATCGGGAATCCAGCGATGAGCAGTTCTTC
-,17,once,TRBJ2-7,TRBV30,CAWKSHLSLLPSYEQYF,TGTGCCTGGAAGTCTCATCTCTCCCTTCTTCCCTCCTACGAGCAGTACTTC
-,15,-,TRBJ2-7,TRBV28,CASTNGHGRGYEQYF,TGTGCCAGCACCAACGGACATGGAAGGGGCTACGAGCAGTACTTC
TRBD2,19,-,TRBJ2-3,TRBV5-1,CASSLASGKTPRSTYTQYF,TGCGCCAGCAGCTTGGCTAGCGGGAAGACACCACGGAGCACGTATACGCAGTATTTT
TRBD2,15,-,TRBJ2-3,TRBV7-2,CASTKYRREADTQYF,TGTGCCAGCACCAAATATCGGCGGGAGGCAGATACGCAGTATTTT
-,13,-,TRBJ2-7,TRBV5-4,CASSLGQVYEQYF,TGTGCCAGCAGCTTGGGACAGGTCTACGAGCAGTACTTC
-,14,-,TRBJ2-7,TRBV7-2,CASSLAGSTYEQYF,TGTGCCAGCAGCTTAGCCGGTTCCACCTACGAGCAGTACTTC
TRBD1,15,once,TRBJ2-2,TRBV5-1,CASTVTGGYTGELFF,TGCGCCAGCACCGTGACAGGGGGATACACCGGGGAGCTGTTTTTT
-,13,-,TRBJ1-2,TRBV28,CATREGFNYGYTF,TGTGCCACTAGGGAAGGGTTCAACTATGGCTACACCTTC
-,13,few,TRBJ1-5,TRBV18,CASSPAGGPPQHF,TGTGCCAGCTCACCAGCCGGGGGTCCGCCCCAGCATTTT
TRBD1,16,-,TRBJ2-7,TRBV19,CASSPNDRGISYEQYF,TGTGCCAGTAGTCCGAACGACAGGGGAATCTCCTACGAGCAGTACTTC
TRBD1,15,-,TRBJ1-1,TRBV25-1,CASSEGTGSITEAFF,TGTGCCAGCAGTGAAGGGACAGGGAGCATCACTGAAGCTTTCTTT
-,14,-,TRBJ2-1,TRBV6-5,CASSYSLVPNEQFF,TGTGCCAGCAGTTACTCGCTAGTCCCCAATGAGCAGTTCTTC
-,18,-,TRBJ1-5,TRBV27,CASSLYSPVVFGNQPQHF,TGTGCCAGCAGTCTGTACTCCCCAGTAGTTTTTGGCAATCAGCCCCAGCATTTT
-,15,-,TRBJ1-5,TRBV2,CASSEAGQGNQPQHF,TGTGCCAGCAGTGAGGCGGGACAAGGAAATCAGCCCCAGCATTTT
TRBD1,14,once,TRBJ1-3,TRBV10-3,CAISEQGDGNTIYF,TGTGCCATCAGTGAGCAGGGGGACGGAAACACCATATATTTT
-,15,-,TRBJ1-1,TRBV6-6,CASSYSDVENTEAFF,TGTGCCAGCAGTTACTCGGATGTAGAGAACACTGAAGCTTTCTTT
TRBD2,15,-,TRBJ2-1,TRBV7-3,CASSLLLAAYNEQFF,TGTGCCAGCAGCTTACTACTAGCGGCGTACAATGAGCAGTTCTTC
TRBD1,14,-,TRBJ1-2,TRBV28,CASSSGQGALGYTF,TGTGCCAGCAGTTCGGGACAGGGGGCGCTTGGCTACACCTTC
-,14,few,TRBJ2-5,TRBV18,CASSPRAHQETQYF,TGTGCCAGCTCACCACGGGCCCACCAAGAGACCCAGTACTTC
TRBD2,12,-,TRBJ2-5,TRBV2,CASSEGRETQYF,TGTGCCAGCAGTGAGGGGAGGGAAACCCAGTACTTC